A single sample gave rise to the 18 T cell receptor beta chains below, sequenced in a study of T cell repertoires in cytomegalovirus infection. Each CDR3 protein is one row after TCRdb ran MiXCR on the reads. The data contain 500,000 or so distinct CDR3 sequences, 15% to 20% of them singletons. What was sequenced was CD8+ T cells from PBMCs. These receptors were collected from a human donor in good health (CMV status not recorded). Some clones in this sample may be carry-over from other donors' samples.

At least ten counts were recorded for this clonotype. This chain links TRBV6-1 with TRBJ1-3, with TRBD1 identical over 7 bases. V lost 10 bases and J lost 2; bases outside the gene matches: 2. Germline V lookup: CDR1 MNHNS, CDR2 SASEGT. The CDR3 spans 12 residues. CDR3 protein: CAIRGAGNTIYF. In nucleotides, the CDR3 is TGTGCCATCAGGGGGGCTGGAAACACCATATATTTT.

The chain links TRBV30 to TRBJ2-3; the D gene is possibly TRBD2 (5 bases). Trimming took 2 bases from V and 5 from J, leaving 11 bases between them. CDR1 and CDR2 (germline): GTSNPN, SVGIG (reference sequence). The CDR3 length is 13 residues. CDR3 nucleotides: TGTGCCTGGAGTCCAGGAGGCAGAGATACGCAGTATTTT. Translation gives CAWSPGGRDTQYF.

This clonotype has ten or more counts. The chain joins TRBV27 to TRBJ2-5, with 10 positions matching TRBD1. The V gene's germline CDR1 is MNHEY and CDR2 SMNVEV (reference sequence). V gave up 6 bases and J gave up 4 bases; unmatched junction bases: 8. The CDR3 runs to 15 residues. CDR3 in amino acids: CASSSTGGEGETQYF. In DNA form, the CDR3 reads TGTGCCAGCAGCTCGACAGGGGGCGAGGGAGAGACCCAGTACTTC.

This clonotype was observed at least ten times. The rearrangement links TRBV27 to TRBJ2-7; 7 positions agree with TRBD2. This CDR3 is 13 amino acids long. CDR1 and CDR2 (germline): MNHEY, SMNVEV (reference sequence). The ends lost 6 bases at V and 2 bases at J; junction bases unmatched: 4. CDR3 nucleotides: TGTGCCAGCAGCTTAGGACTAGCCTACGAGCAGTACTTC. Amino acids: CASSLGLAYEQYF.

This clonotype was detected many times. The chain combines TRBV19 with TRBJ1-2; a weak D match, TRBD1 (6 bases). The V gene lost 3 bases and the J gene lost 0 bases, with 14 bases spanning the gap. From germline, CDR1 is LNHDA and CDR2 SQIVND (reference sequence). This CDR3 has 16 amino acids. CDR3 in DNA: TGTGCCAGTAGTATTCCCCGACAGGAGACTAACTATGGCTACACCTTC. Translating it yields CASSIPRQETNYGYTF.

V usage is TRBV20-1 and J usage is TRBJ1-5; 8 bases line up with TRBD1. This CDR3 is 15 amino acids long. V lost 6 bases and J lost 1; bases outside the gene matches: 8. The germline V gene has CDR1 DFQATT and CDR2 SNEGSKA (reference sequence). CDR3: CSAPTGERSNQPQHF. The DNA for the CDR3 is TGCAGTGCCCCGACAGGGGAACGGAGCAATCAGCCCCAGCATTTT.

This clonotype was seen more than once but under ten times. DNA for the CDR3: TGTGCCACCAGCAGATGGGACCCGAACACCGGGGAGCTGTTTTTT. Translation gives CATSRWDPNTGELFF. The gene calls are TRBV15 and TRBJ2-2; perhaps D is TRBD1 or TRBD2 (5 bases each). Trimming removed 2 bases from V and 0 bases from J, with 7 bases in between. Looked up from germline, CDR1 is LNHNV and CDR2 is YYDKDF (reference sequence). This CDR3 has 15 amino acids.

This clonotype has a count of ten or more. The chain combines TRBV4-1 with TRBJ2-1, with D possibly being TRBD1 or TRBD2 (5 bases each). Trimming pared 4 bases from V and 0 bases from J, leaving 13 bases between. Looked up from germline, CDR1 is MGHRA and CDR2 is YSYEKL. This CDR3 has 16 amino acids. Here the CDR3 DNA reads TGCGCCAGCAGCCCCAAAGGGGAGAGCTCCTACAATGAGCAGTTCTTC. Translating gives CASSPKGESSYNEQFF.

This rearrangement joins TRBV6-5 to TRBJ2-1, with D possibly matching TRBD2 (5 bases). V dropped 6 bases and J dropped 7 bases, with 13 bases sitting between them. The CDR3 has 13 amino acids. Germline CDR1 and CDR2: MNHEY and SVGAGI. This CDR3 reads CASSPGVANEQFF. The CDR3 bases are TGTGCCAGCAGCCCCGGAGTAGCGAATGAGCAGTTCTTC.

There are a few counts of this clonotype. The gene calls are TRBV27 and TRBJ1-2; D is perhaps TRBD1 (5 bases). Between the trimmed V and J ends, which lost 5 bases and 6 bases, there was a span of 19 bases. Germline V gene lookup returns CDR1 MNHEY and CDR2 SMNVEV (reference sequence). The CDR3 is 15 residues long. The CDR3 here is CASSQGLPQGDGYTF. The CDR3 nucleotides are TGTGCCAGCAGTCAGGGCCTCCCCCAGGGCGATGGCTACACCTTC.

The chain's CDR3 is CASSRLAGGPDEQFF. The CDR3 DNA follows: TGCGCCAGCAGCAGACTAGCGGGGGGGCCGGATGAGCAGTTCTTC. The chain couples TRBV5-1 to TRBJ2-1; 14 bases agree with TRBD2. Germline loops: CDR1 SGHRS, CDR2 YFSETQ. The J segment lost 8 bases and the V segment lost 4 bases, leaving 5 bases of the junction unmatched. The CDR3 spans 15 residues.

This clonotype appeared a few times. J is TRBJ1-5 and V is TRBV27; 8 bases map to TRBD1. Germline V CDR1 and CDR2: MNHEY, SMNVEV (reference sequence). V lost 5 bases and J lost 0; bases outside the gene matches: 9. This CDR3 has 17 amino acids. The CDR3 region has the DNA TGTGCCAGCAGTCCTCGATGGACAGGGAATAGCAATCAGCCCCAGCATTTT. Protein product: CASSPRWTGNSNQPQHF.

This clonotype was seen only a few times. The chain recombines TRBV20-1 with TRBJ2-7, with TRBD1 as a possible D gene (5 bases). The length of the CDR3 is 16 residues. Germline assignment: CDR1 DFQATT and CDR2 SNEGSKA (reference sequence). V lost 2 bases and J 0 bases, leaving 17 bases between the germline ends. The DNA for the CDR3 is TGCAGTGCTAGACGCTCGGCAGGGCCCTTCTCCTACGAGCAGTACTTC. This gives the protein CSARRSAGPFSYEQYF.

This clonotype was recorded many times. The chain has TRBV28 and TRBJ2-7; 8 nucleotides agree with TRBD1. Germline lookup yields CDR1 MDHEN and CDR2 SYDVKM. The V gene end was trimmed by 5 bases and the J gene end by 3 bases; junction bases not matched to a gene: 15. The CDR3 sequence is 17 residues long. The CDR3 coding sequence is TGTGCCAGCAGTCCTGACTCCCCCCGGACAGGGAACTACGAGCAGTACTTC. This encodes CASSPDSPRTGNYEQYF.

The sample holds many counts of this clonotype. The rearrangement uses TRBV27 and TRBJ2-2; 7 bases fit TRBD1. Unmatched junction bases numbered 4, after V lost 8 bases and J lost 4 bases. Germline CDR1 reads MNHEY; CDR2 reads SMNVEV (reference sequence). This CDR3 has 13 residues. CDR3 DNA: TGTGCCAGCTACAGGGACAGCACCGGGGAGCTGTTTTTT. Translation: CASYRDSTGELFF.

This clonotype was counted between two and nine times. CDR3 sequence: CASSVGTGPEEEQYF. As DNA, the CDR3 is TGTGCCAGCAGCGTTGGAACGGGGCCGGAGGAGGAGCAGTACTTC. The chain couples TRBV9 to TRBJ2-7, with D perhaps assigned TRBD1 or TRBD2 (5 bases each). Trimming stripped 2 bases from V and 7 bases from J, with 19 bases between. Per germline, CDR1 SGDLS and CDR2 YYNGEE. The CDR3 is 15 amino acids.

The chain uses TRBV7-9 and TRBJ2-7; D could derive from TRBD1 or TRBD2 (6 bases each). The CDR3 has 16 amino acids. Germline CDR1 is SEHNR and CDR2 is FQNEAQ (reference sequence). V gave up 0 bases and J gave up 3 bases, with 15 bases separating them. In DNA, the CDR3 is TGTGCCAGCAGCTTAGCGCGGGGACAAGGACTCTACGAGCAGTACTTC. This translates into CASSLARGQGLYEQYF.

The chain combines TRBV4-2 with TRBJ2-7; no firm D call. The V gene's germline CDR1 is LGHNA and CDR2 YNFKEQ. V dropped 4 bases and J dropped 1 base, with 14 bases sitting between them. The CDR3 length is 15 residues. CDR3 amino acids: CASSPHNTFSYEQYF. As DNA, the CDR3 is TGTGCCAGCAGCCCTCATAATACGTTTTCCTACGAGCAGTACTTC.